This section outlines one T cell receptor beta chain sequence together with its context. This sample was included in a study of control samples from healthy donors and cancer patients. Generated by immunoSEQ multiplex PCR, the TCRdb table keeps only in-frame clones and is missing some. The sample holds more than 85,000 clones, around 89% seen once. The ends were cut back, 5 bases at V and 7 bases at J, with 8 bases in the middle. In germline, CDR1 is LNHDA, CDR2 SQIVND (reference sequence). The length of the CDR3 is 12 residues. The receptor comes from a woman in her fifties or sixties in good health. This chain links TRBV19 with TRBJ1-4; the D is unclear. The source material was blood. CDR3 sequence: CASSVSGEKLFF. CDR3 bases: TGTGCCAGTAGTGTTTCCGGTGAAAAACTGTTTTTT.